The next 27 T cell receptor beta chains were all read from a single sample in a study of cytomegalovirus exposure and HLA in healthy donors. The PCR employed 60 Vbeta primers together with 13 Jbeta primers. TCRdb's table, derived via immunoSEQ multiplex PCR, lists solely in-frame clones and lacks some. The sample has 150,000 to 200,000 clones; roughly 13% are singletons. The sequenced sample was PBMCs. These receptor sequences come from a man in his forties or fifties in good health and CMV-seropositive.

The chain is built from TRBV5-1 and TRBJ1-2; D gene uncertain. Germline CDR1 SGHRS, CDR2 YFSETQ. The V end was cut by 0 bases, the J end by 2 bases, with 8 bases between. The CDR3 spans 14 residues. The CDR3 is CASSLAGGNYGYTF. The CDR3 bases are TGCGCCAGCAGCTTGGCGGGCGGGAACTATGGCTACACCTTC.

V usage is TRBV14 and J usage is TRBJ2-3; D possibly corresponds to TRBD2 (5 bases). CDR3 size: 16 residues. Germline V lookup: CDR1 SGHDN, CDR2 FVKESK. V was pared by 5 bases and J by 6 bases, with 21 bases between. The CDR3 region has the DNA TGTGCCAGCAGCAGCGCGGGCGGGTCCGTGGGGGATACGCAGTATTTT. This translates into CASSSAGGSVGDTQYF.

This clone is a singleton in its sample. CDR3 sequence: CASTGVPDRGMVQPQHF. As DNA, the CDR3 is TGTGCCAGTACCGGAGTCCCGGACAGGGGGATGGTTCAGCCCCAGCATTTT. V is TRBV19 and J is TRBJ1-5, with 10 bases that match TRBD1. The CDR3 sequence is 17 residues long. Germline V gene sequence: CDR1 LNHDA, CDR2 SQIVND (reference sequence). The junction had 15 bases not matched to a gene; V was cut back by 7 bases and J by 6 bases. The whole variable domain, filled in from reference TRBV19 and TRBJ1-5, reads DGGITQSPKYLFRKEGQNVTLSCEQNLNHDAMYWYRQDPGQGLRLIYYSQIVNDFQKGDIAEGYSVSREKKESFPLTVTSAQKNPTAFYLCASTGVPDRGMVQPQHFGDGTRLSIL.

The J gene is TRBJ2-2, the V gene TRBV5-1, with D perhaps TRBD2 (6 bases). Germline CDR1 and CDR2: SGHRS and YFSETQ. The length of the CDR3 is 15 residues. The V end lost 1 base, the J end lost 0 bases, and 7 bases lay between the germline ends. The CDR3 DNA sequence: TGCGCCAGCAGCTTGACGGGGGCGAACACCGGGGAGCTGTTTTTT. Its translation: CASSLTGANTGELFF.

This chain connects TRBV6-6 to TRBJ2-3; D possibly corresponds to TRBD2 (7 bases). The germline V gene encodes CDR1 MNHNY and CDR2 SVGAGI (reference sequence). This CDR3 is built from 15 residues. The V end was cut by 8 bases, the J end by 4 bases, with 19 bases between. The CDR3 here is CASGGGGAYPDTQYF. The CDR3, as DNA: TGTGCCAGCGGGGGTGGGGGGGCCTATCCAGATACGCAGTATTTT.

In its sample, this clone was seen a few times. The chain carries TRBV9 and TRBJ2-2; D possibly corresponds to TRBD1 (5 bases). The CDR3 extends over 15 amino acids. The germline V and J ends were trimmed by 0 bases and 4 bases, with 10 bases remaining between them. Germline loops: CDR1 SGDLS, CDR2 YYNGEE. The CDR3 DNA reads as TGTGCCAGCAGCGTAGAAGGGGTCAGCACCGGGGAGCTGTTTTTT. The encoded protein is CASSVEGVSTGELFF.

This clone was seen a handful of times. This chain joins TRBV6-1 and TRBJ2-3; 8 bases map to TRBD1. V shed 6 bases and J 3 bases; nucleotides not matched to a gene: 8. Germline V gives CDR1 MNHNS, CDR2 SASEGT. CDR3 length: 15 residues. The CDR3 loop reads CASSAGTGRTDTQYF. The CDR3 DNA sequence: TGTGCCAGCAGCGCGGGGACAGGAAGGACAGATACGCAGTATTTT.

This clone was seen only a few times. The chain is built from TRBV19 and TRBJ1-5, with a tentative D call TRBD1 (6 bases). V shed 7 bases and J shed 1 base, with 11 bases lying between them. CDR1 and CDR2 from the germline V gene are LNHDA and SQIVND (reference sequence). The length of the CDR3 is 14 residues. CDR3 coding DNA: TGTGCCAGTAACGGGCAGGGGAGCAATCAGCCCCAGCATTTT. It codes for CASNGQGSNQPQHF.

This clone was observed a few times. V is TRBV11-3 and J is TRBJ2-3, with a weak D call TRBD2 (6 bases). This CDR3 is built from 11 residues. Germline values: CDR1 SGHNT, CDR2 YENEEA. V shed 7 bases and J shed 5 bases, with 7 bases lying between them. CDR3 residues: CASTGGDTQYF. Written as DNA, the CDR3 is TGTGCCAGCACCGGGGGAGATACGCAGTATTTT.

This clone was counted between two and nine times. The V call is TRBV27, the J call TRBJ1-2, with 8 bases aligning to TRBD1. Per the germline V gene, CDR1 is MNHEY and CDR2 is SMNVEV (reference sequence). The junction had 6 bases not matched to a gene; V was cut back by 5 bases and J by 1 base. CDR3 size: 15 residues. DNA of the CDR3: TGTGCCAGCAGTCCCCGACAGGGGCGTAACTATGGCTACACCTTC. The encoded protein is CASSPRQGRNYGYTF.

This clone was found a few times. The chain has TRBV27 and TRBJ1-2; D gene ambiguous. The V gene lost 0 bases and the J gene lost 2 bases, with 7 bases spanning the gap. This CDR3 has 14 residues. In germline, CDR1 is MNHEY, CDR2 SMNVEV (reference sequence). This CDR3 is CASSLSTGNYGYTF. The CDR3 DNA sequence: TGTGCCAGCAGTTTATCGACGGGGAACTATGGCTACACCTTC.

This chain connects TRBV18 to TRBJ1-5; D unclear. The CDR3 covers 15 residues. V lost 0 bases to trimming and J lost 6 bases, with 12 bases between them. Germline CDR1 KGHSH, CDR2 LQKENI. This CDR3 reads CASSPPTGSGQPQHF. The DNA for the CDR3 is TGTGCCAGCTCACCACCGACGGGGTCGGGTCAGCCCCAGCATTTT.

This clone was detected only a few times. This chain joins TRBV6-5 and TRBJ2-3; 12 positions match TRBD2. CDR1 MNHEY and CDR2 SVGAGI come from the germline V gene. The trim removed 5 bases at V and 7 bases at J, leaving 7 bases unmatched. This CDR3 is built from 15 residues. The CDR3 is CASSPGLAGKNTQYF. CDR3 DNA sequence: TGTGCCAGCAGTCCCGGACTAGCGGGGAAGAATACGCAGTATTTT.

This clone turned up a few times. J is TRBJ1-5 and V is TRBV28; D gene unclear. The CDR3 length is 12 residues. V was shortened by 5 bases and J by 4 bases, with 6 bases between the two germline ends. Germline V gene sequence: CDR1 MDHEN, CDR2 SYDVKM. This chain's CDR3 is CASSQTNQPQHF. The CDR3 DNA reads TGTGCCAGCAGTCAAACAAATCAGCCCCAGCATTTT.

The chain has TRBV7-2 and TRBJ1-6, with 7 bases lining up with TRBD1. Per the germline V gene, CDR1 is SGHTA and CDR2 is FQGNSA. Trimming removed 3 bases from V and 10 bases from J; junction bases left unmatched: 12. The CDR3 has 16 residues. As DNA, the CDR3 is TGTGCCAGCAGCTTGGGTCAAGGGGGCTTTAGGTCACCCCTCCACTTT. Its protein is CASSLGQGGFRSPLHF.

A few counts support this clone. This rearrangement joins TRBV13 to TRBJ2-3, with a possible D match to TRBD2 (5 bases). The ends were cut back, 4 bases at V and 1 base at J, with 15 bases in the middle. Germline CDR1 and CDR2: PRHDT and FYEKMQ (reference sequence). This CDR3 spans 16 amino acids. The chain's CDR3 is CASSSRGLFGTDTQYF. The CDR3 DNA is TGTGCCAGCAGCTCGCGAGGGCTCTTTGGCACAGATACGCAGTATTTT.

The V gene is TRBV7-6, the J gene TRBJ2-5; possibly TRBD2 for D (5 bases). Germline V CDR1 and CDR2: SGHVS, FNYEAQ. The V end lost 2 bases, the J end lost 5 bases, and 15 bases lay between the germline ends. There are 15 residues in the CDR3. The CDR3 DNA follows: TGTGCCAGCAGCTTAACGGAGGAAAGGTCGGAGACCCAGTACTTC. It is translated as CASSLTEERSETQYF.

In this sample, this clone turned up a few times. The rearrangement uses TRBV19 and TRBJ2-2; 9 positions match TRBD2. Germline V gives CDR1 LNHDA, CDR2 SQIVND (reference sequence). V lost 5 bases to trimming and J lost 5 bases; unmatched junction nucleotides: 6. The CDR3 totals 15 residues. The CDR3 DNA reads as TGTGCCAGTAGTTTTGCGGGGGGGCCAACCGGGGAGCTGTTTTTT. Encoded protein: CASSFAGGPTGELFF.

The rearrangement uses TRBV19 and TRBJ1-5; possible D gene TRBD1, 6 bases. This CDR3 is built from 16 residues. The germline V gene has CDR1 LNHDA and CDR2 SQIVND (reference sequence). Trimming shortened V by 4 bases and J by 0 bases, and 13 bases separated the two germline ends. In nucleotides, the CDR3 is TGTGCCAGTAGTAGGGTGTGGGGGCGTAGCAATCAGCCCCAGCATTTT. It translates to CASSRVWGRSNQPQHF.

J is TRBJ1-5 and V is TRBV18; 7 nucleotides match TRBD1. J gave up 2 bases and V 3 bases, and 7 bases lay outside the gene matches. Germline CDR1 reads KGHSH; CDR2 reads LQKENI. The CDR3 covers 16 residues. CDR3 nucleotides: TGTGCCAGCTCACCTTCTAGGGGGCGAGGCAATCAGCCCCAGCATTTT. Amino acid sequence: CASSPSRGRGNQPQHF.

V is TRBV4-3 and J is TRBJ1-1, with TRBD1 matching 8 bases. CDR1 LGHNA and CDR2 YSLEER come from the germline V gene. V lost 0 bases and J lost 5; bases outside the gene matches: 17. This CDR3 is built from 19 residues. The CDR3 region has the DNA TGCGCCAGCAGCCAAGATCTGGCGGCGGCAGGGGGCGGACAGACTGAAGCTTTCTTT. Translating gives CASSQDLAAAGGGQTEAFF.

This clone occurred a few times. J is TRBJ1-6 and V is TRBV27; D is possibly TRBD1 (6 bases). V lost 0 bases and J lost 10, with 13 bases in between. The germline gives CDR1 MNHEY, CDR2 SMNVEV (reference sequence). The CDR3 loop spans 15 amino acids. The DNA of the CDR3 is TGTGCCAGCAGTTTATCCCCGTACAGGGAATCACCCCTCCACTTT. Translation: CASSLSPYRESPLHF.

V usage is TRBV28 and J usage is TRBJ2-1, with TRBD1 as a possible D gene (6 bases). The germline V gene encodes CDR1 MDHEN and CDR2 SYDVKM. There are 16 residues in the CDR3. The V and J ends lost 8 bases and 0 bases respectively, with 17 bases between them. Written as DNA, the CDR3 is TGTGCCAGCGTACACAGGGTCCTTCCCTCCTACAATGAGCAGTTCTTC. Protein sequence: CASVHRVLPSYNEQFF. Using reference TRBV28 and TRBJ2-1 for the parts outside the CDR3, the full variable domain is DVKVTQSSRYLVKRTGEKVFLECVQDMDHENMFWYRQDPGLGLRLIYFSYDVKMKEKGDIPEGYSVSREKKERFSLILESASTNQTSMYLCASVHRVLPSYNEQFFGPGTRLTVL.

The chain joins TRBV30 to TRBJ1-2; 10 nucleotides agree with TRBD1. CDR3 size: 17 residues. The germline V gene encodes CDR1 GTSNPN and CDR2 SVGIG (reference sequence). J gave up 3 bases and V 1 base, and 11 bases lay outside the gene matches. Here the CDR3 reads CAWSGLGTGDGYYGYTF. CDR3 in DNA: TGTGCCTGGAGTGGCCTCGGGACAGGGGATGGGTACTATGGCTACACCTTC.

The chain recombines TRBV7-2 with TRBJ2-5; a weak D match, TRBD1 (6 bases). The CDR3 is 14 amino acids. V lost 5 bases, J lost 6 bases, and 16 bases lay in between. CDR1 SGHTA and CDR2 FQGNSA come from the germline V gene. The CDR3 region is CASSPGDRRKTQYF. CDR3 sequence (DNA): TGTGCCAGCAGCCCCGGAGACAGGAGGAAGACCCAGTACTTC.

This clone occurred a few times. DNA for the CDR3: TGTGCCAGTAGTAGCGGGACAGCTAATTCACCCCTCCACTTT. The encoded protein is CASSSGTANSPLHF. This chain connects TRBV19 to TRBJ1-6, with 7 bases that match TRBD1. Germline V CDR1 and CDR2: LNHDA, SQIVND (reference sequence). The J segment lost 6 bases and the V segment lost 4 bases, leaving 3 bases of the junction unmatched. This CDR3 has 14 amino acids.

V and J are TRBV5-1 and TRBJ2-3; 13 bases map to TRBD2. CDR1 is SGHRS, CDR2 YFSETQ, per germline. The ends lost 3 bases at V and 4 bases at J; junction bases unmatched: 2. CDR3 length equals 15 residues. DNA for the CDR3: TGCGCCAGCAGCTCCGGACTAGCGGGGGCAGATACGCAGTATTTT. Translating it yields CASSSGLAGADTQYF.